These 8 T cell receptor beta chains were sequenced from one sample in a study of blood T cells in healthy people across ages. Sample-barcoded 5' priming and a J-beta primer mix drove a second PCR of roughly 7 to 11 cycles. A single record per CDR3 protein comes from TCRdb applying MiXCR to the 5' RACE reads. The sample includes hundreds of thousands of distinct CDR3 sequences, about 34% of them seen just once. Material for sequencing was blood. The source is an elderly woman in good health.

A remark on this clonotype: A much larger clone differs from this one at a single base, so this may be a read error. V is TRBV4-3 and J is TRBJ2-1; a weak D match, TRBD2 (6 bases). The J call is in doubt because the DNA end fits TRBJ2-7 better. The CDR3 consists of 14 residues. Germline CDR1 is LGHNA and CDR2 is YSLEER. CDR3 sequence reads: CASSQVGLYNEQYF. The CDR3 coding sequence is TGCGCCAGCAGCCAAGTAGGACTATACAATGAGCAGTACTTC.

This chain joins TRBV20-1 and TRBJ2-1, with 12 bases fitting TRBD2. This CDR3 has 15 residues. Germline values: CDR1 DFQATT, CDR2 SNEGSKA (reference sequence). The V gene end was trimmed by 3 bases and the J gene end by 4 bases; junction bases not matched to a gene: 4. CDR3 sequence reads: CSASRTSGIYNEQFF. DNA for the CDR3: TGCAGTGCTAGCCGGACTAGCGGGATTTACAATGAGCAGTTCTTC.

Many counts were recorded for this clonotype. The genes are TRBV15 and TRBJ1-2, with D uncertain. The CDR3 is 12 amino acids. Germline assignment: CDR1 LNHNV and CDR2 YYDKDF (reference sequence). V was pared by 4 bases and J by 7 bases, with 10 bases between. The CDR3 DNA reads TGTGCCACCAGCACCGGTGATGGTGGCTACACCTTC. Protein product: CATSTGDGGYTF.

This clonotype was seen repeatedly, ten times or more. V usage is TRBV21-1 and J usage is TRBJ2-3; the table's D call of TRBD1 was not tested on the DNA. TRBV21-1 is tagged as a pseudogene. The CDR3 contains 18 residues. This CDR3 is CASSKAGITRGSTDTQYF. In nucleotides, the CDR3 is TGTGCCAGCAGCAAGGCGGGAATAACGCGGGGGAGCACAGATACGCAGTATTTT.

This clonotype was recorded a few times. CDR3 nucleotides: TGTGCCAGTAGTGTCCAAGGGGTACCGAACACTGAAGCTTTCTTT. Translated: CASSVQGVPNTEAFF. This chain joins TRBV19 and TRBJ1-1; tentatively, D is TRBD1 (5 bases). Germline V gene lookup returns CDR1 LNHDA and CDR2 SQIVND (reference sequence). V was trimmed by 5 bases and J by 1 base, leaving 14 bases between them. The CDR3 contains 15 residues.

This clonotype occurred once. V is TRBV20-1 and J is TRBJ1-4; no reliable D call. Trimming took 6 bases from V and 8 from J, leaving 10 bases between them. CDR1 and CDR2 (germline): DFQATT, SNEGSKA (reference sequence). The CDR3 totals 11 residues. In DNA, the CDR3 is TGCAGTGCCCCGAGAACGGAAAAACTGTTTTTT. Protein sequence: CSAPRTEKLFF.

CDR3 amino acids: CASSLAVGGACTDTQYF. Written as DNA, the CDR3 is TGTGCCAGCAGTTTAGCGGTTGGGGGAGCCTGTACAGATACGCAGTATTTT. The chain couples TRBV12-3 or TRBV12-4 to TRBJ2-3, with D tentatively TRBD1 or TRBD2 (5 bases each). The CDR3 contains 17 residues. V lost 0 bases to trimming and J lost 3 bases, with 16 bases between them.

This chain connects TRBV19 to TRBJ2-3, with a tentative D call TRBD1 (7 bases). Per germline, CDR1 LNHDA and CDR2 SQIVND (reference sequence). Trimming removed 2 bases at V and 2 bases at J, with 14 bases between. The CDR3 runs to 16 residues. CDR3 nucleotides: TGTGCCAGTAGTATATGGGGGGACAGAACCACAGATACGCAGTATTTT. Protein sequence: CASSIWGDRTTDTQYF. The full variable domain, its missing parts supplied by reference TRBV19 and TRBJ2-3, is DGGITQSPKYLFRKEGQNVTLSCEQNLNHDAMYWYRQDPGQGLRLIYYSQIVNDFQKGDIAEGYSVSREKKESFPLTVTSAQKNPTAFYLCASSIWGDRTTDTQYFGPGTRLTVL.